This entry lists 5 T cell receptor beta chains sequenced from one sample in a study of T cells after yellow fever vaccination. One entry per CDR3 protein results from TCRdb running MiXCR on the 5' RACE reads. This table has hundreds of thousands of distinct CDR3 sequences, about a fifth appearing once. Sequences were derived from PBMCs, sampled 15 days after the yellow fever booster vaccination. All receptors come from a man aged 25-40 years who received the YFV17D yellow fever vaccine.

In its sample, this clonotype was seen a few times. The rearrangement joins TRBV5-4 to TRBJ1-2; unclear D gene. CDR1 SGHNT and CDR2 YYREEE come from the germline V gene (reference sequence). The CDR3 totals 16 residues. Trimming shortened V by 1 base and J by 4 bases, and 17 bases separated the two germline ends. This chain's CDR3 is CASSLNARQAIYGYTF. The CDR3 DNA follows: TGTGCCAGCAGCTTGAATGCAAGGCAGGCGATCTATGGCTACACCTTC.

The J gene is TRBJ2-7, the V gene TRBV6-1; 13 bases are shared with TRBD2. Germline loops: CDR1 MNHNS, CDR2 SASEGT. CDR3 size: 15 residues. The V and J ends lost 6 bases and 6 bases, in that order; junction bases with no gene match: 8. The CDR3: CASRGKGLAGAEQYF. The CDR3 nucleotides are TGTGCCAGCAGGGGGAAAGGACTAGCGGGAGCCGAGCAGTACTTC.

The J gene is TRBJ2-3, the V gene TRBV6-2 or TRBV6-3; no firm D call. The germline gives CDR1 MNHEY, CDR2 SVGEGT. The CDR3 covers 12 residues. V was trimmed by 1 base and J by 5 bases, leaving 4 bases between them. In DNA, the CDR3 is TGTGCCAGCAGTTACTGGCGAGATACGCAGTATTTT. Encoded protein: CASSYWRDTQYF.

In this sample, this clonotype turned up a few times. CDR3 in DNA: TGTGCCAGCTCACCACTCCCGGGACAGGGTGGAGAAAAACTGTTTTTT. This gives the protein CASSPLPGQGGEKLFF. The gene calls are TRBV18 and TRBJ1-4; 9 bases agree with TRBD1. V was pared by 1 base and J by 8 bases, with 8 bases of the junction left unmatched. Germline CDR1 is KGHSH and CDR2 is LQKENI. This CDR3 region has 16 residues.

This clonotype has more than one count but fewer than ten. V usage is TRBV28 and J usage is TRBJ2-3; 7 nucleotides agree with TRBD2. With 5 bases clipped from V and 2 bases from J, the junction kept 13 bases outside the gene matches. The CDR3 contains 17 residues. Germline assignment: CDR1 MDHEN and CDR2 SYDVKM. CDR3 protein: CASSPLPLAGFTDTQYF. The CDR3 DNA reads TGTGCCAGCAGTCCACTTCCCTTAGCGGGTTTCACAGATACGCAGTATTTT.